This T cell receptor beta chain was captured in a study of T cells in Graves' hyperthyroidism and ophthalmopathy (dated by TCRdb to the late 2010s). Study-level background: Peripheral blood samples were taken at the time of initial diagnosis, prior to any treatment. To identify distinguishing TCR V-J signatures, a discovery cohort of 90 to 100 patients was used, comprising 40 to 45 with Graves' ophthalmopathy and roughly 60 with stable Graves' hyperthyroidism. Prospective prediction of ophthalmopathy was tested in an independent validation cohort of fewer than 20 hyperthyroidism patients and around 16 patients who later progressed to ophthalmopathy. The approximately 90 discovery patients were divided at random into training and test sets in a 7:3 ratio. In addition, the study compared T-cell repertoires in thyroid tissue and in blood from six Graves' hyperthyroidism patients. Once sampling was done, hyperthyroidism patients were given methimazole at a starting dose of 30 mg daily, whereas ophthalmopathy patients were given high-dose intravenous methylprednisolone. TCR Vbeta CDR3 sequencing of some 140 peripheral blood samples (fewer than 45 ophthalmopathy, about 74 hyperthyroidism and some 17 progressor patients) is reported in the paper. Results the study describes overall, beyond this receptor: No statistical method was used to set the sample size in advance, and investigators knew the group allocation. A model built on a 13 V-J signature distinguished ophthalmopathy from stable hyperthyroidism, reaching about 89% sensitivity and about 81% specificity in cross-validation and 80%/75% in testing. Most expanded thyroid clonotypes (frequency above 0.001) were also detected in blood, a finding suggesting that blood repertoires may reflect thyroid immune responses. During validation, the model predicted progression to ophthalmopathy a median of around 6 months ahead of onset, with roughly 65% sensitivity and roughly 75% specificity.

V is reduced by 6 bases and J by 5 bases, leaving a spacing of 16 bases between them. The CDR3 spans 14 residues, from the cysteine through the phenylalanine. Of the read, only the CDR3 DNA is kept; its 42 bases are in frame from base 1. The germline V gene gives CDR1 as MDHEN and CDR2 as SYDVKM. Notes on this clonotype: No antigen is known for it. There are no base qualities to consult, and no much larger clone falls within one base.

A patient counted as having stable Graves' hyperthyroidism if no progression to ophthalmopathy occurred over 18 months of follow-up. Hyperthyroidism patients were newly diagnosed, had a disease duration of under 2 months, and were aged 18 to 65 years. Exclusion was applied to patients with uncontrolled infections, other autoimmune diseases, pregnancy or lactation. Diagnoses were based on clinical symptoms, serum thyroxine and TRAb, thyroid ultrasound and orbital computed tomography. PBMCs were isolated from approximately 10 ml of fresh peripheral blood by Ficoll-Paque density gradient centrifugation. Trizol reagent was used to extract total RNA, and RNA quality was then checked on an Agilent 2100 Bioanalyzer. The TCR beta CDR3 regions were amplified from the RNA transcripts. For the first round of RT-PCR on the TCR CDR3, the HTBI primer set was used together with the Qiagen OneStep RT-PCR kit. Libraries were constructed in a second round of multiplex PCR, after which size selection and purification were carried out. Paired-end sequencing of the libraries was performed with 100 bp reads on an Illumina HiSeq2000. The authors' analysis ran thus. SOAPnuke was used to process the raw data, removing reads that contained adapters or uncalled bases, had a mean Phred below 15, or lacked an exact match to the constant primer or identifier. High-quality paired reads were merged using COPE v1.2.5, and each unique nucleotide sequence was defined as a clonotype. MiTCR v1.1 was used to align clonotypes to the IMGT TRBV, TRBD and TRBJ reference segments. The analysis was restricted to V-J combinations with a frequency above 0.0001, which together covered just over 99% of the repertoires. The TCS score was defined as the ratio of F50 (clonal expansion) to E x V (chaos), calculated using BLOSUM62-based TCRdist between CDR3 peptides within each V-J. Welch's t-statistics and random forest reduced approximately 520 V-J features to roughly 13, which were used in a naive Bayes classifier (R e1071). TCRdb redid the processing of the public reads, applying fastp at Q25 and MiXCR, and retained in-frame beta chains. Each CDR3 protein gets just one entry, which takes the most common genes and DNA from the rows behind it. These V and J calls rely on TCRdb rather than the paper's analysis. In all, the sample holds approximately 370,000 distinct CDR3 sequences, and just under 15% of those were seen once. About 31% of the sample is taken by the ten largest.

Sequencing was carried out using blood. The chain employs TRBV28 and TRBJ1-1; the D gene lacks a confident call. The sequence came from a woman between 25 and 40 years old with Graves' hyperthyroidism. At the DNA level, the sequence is TGTGCCAGCAGAAGCTGGGTAGGGAATACTGAAGCTTTCTTT. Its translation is CASRSWVGNTEAFF.